This TCR beta chain was found in a study of T cell responses to AZD1222 COVID-19 vaccine. TCRdb's table, derived via immunoSEQ multiplex PCR, lists solely in-frame clones and lacks some. Altogether fewer than 200,000 clones are present, approximately 90% being singletons, with the ten largest covering around 4%. The CDR3 contains 15 residues. Trimming stripped 1 base from V and 12 bases from J, with 19 bases between. Per germline, CDR1 LGHDT and CDR2 YNNKEL (reference sequence). The input for sequencing was peripheral blood, taken on day 0 of MenACWY control vaccination. The TCR was taken from an adult in good health. V is TRBV3-1 (or the pseudogene TRBV3-2) and J is TRBJ2-1; D gene ambiguous. For the CDR3, the DNA is TGTGCCAGCAGCCAAGGGTCGGAGACATCCACCGGGCAGTTCTTC. Translating it yields CASSQGSETSTGQFF.